This TCR beta chain was retrieved from a study of control samples from healthy donors and cancer patients. CDR3 length equals 12 residues. V lost 1 base and J lost 5, with 5 bases in between. Germline CDR1 reads LNHDA; CDR2 reads SQIVND (reference sequence). Libraries were prepared by immunoSEQ multiplex PCR; TCRdb keeps only in-frame clonotypes and omits some of them. The table lists some 170,000 clones, roughly 94% of them singletons. The rearrangement links TRBV19 to TRBJ1-1, with D possibly matching TRBD1 (5 bases). Sequencing was done on a sample of PBMCs. The TCR originated in a man in his fifties or sixties with colorectal cancer. CDR3 in amino acids: CASSIAGTEAFF. The CDR3, as DNA: TGTGCCAGTAGTATAGCAGGGACTGAAGCTTTCTTT.